The 28 T cell receptor beta chains below all came from one sample that was sequenced in a study of T cells in women clearing cervical HPV infection. TCRdb keeps only in-frame clones here, not all; method: immunoSEQ multiplex PCR. The sample's table shows around 22,000 clones. Sequenced material: blood buffy coat. The receptors were sampled from a woman between 18 and 70 years old with a cervical HPV16 infection that either progressed to CIN3+ or cleared (not recorded which).

Details on this clone: The read ends 3 residues early relative to the CDR3; the germline J gene fills the gap. The J gene is TRBJ2-7, the V gene TRBV4-1, with a possible D match to TRBD1 (5 bases). CDR1 is MGHRA, CDR2 YSYEKL, per germline. The CDR3 has 13 residues. V was clipped by 4 bases and J by 3 bases, with 10 bases between them. CDR3 bases read: TGCGCCAGCAGCCCCCTGGGGCGCTACGAG. Protein sequence: CASSPLGRYE. In full, the CDR3 reads CASSPLGRYEQYF.

A word on this clone: From the germline J gene comes the end of the CDR3, since the read stops 3 residues before it. The V call is TRBV30, the J call TRBJ1-5, with D possibly being TRBD1 (5 bases). Germline V lookup: CDR1 GTSNPN, CDR2 SVGIG (reference sequence). V was shortened by 5 bases and J by 0 bases, with 5 bases between the two germline ends. This CDR3 is built from 12 residues. This CDR3 is CAWGHSNQPQHF. The DNA read from the CDR3 is TGTGCCTGGGGACATAGCAATCAGCCC. Full variable domain (missing parts from reference TRBV30 and TRBJ1-5): SQTIHQWPATLVQPVGSPLSLECTVEGTSNPNLYWYRQAAGRGLQLLFYSVGIGQISSEVPQNLSASRPQDRQFILSSKKLLLSDSGFYLCAWGHSNQPQHFGDGTRLSIL.

Details on this clone: The missing CDR3 end, 3 residues past where the read stops, is filled in from the germline J gene. V and J are TRBV19 and TRBJ1-5; 9 nucleotides align to TRBD1. V dropped 0 bases and J dropped 7; count of bases not matched to a gene: 10. Germline V gene sequence: CDR1 LNHDA, CDR2 SQIVND (reference sequence). This CDR3 is 17 amino acids long. The CDR3 sequence: CASSIDTGGFGDQPQHF. The sequenced part of the CDR3 DNA is TGTGCCAGTAGTATAGATACAGGGGGCTTTGGCGACCAGCCC. Variable domain in full (rest from reference TRBV19 and TRBJ1-5): DGGITQSPKYLFRKEGQNVTLSCEQNLNHDAMYWYRQDPGQGLRLIYYSQIVNDFQKGDIAEGYSVSREKKESFPLTVTSAQKNPTAFYLCASSIDTGGFGDQPQHFGDGTRLSIL.

Remarks on this clone: The read comes to an end 3 residues before the CDR3 does, leaving the germline J gene to fill in the end. The chain recombines TRBV7-9 with TRBJ1-1, with TRBD1 identical over 9 bases. This CDR3 contains 14 residues. With 1 base clipped from V and 6 bases from J, the junction kept 3 bases outside the gene matches. Germline loops: CDR1 SEHNR, CDR2 FQNEAQ (reference sequence). The sequenced CDR3 bases are TGTGCCAGCAGCTTAGGTGGGACAGGGCCTGAA. This encodes CASSLGGTGPE. The complete CDR3 protein is CASSLGGTGPEAFF.

Concerning this clone itself: Coverage ceases 3 residues before the CDR3 finishes, and the germline J gene fills in the end. The rearrangement links TRBV5-6 to TRBJ2-3, with D uncertain. The V and J ends lost 0 bases and 2 bases respectively, with 7 bases between them. The CDR3 sequence is 14 residues long. Germline loops: CDR1 SGHDT, CDR2 YYEEEE. The CDR3 sequence is CASSLDLATDTQYF. The covered CDR3 bases are TGTGCCAGCAGCTTGGATTTAGCCACAGATACG.

Notes on this clone: The observed sequence ends 3 residues before the CDR3 terminus, with the missing tail filled in from the germline J gene. V and J are TRBV18 and TRBJ1-5; the match to TRBD1 covers 9 bases. In germline, CDR1 is KGHSH, CDR2 LQKENI. V shed 4 bases, J shed 6 bases, and the junction held 4 bases outside the gene matches. The CDR3 loop spans 14 amino acids. The CDR3 bases that were read are TGTGCCAGCTCACAGGGACAGGGTCCTCAGCCC. This sequence encodes CASSQGQGPQP. The entire CDR3 reads CASSQGQGPQPQHF.

To note about this clone: The read ends 3 residues early relative to the CDR3; the germline J gene fills the gap. This chain links TRBV18 with TRBJ1-3; 7 bases match TRBD1. Trimming at V came to 2 bases and at J to 3 bases, leaving 13 bases not matched to a gene. The CDR3 extends over 18 amino acids. CDR1 is KGHSH, CDR2 LQKENI, per germline. CDR3 residues: CASSPVTGATLGGNTIYF. CDR3 DNA (partial): TGTGCCAGCTCACCAGTCACAGGGGCTACGTTGGGTGGAAACACC. Complete variable domain (other parts from reference TRBV18 and TRBJ1-3): NAGVMQNPRHLVRRRGQEARLRCSPMKGHSHVYWYRQLPEEGLKFMVYLQKENIIDESGMPKERFSAEFPKEGPSILRIQQVVRGDSAAYFCASSPVTGATLGGNTIYFGEGSWLTVV.

About this clone: The read stops 3 residues short of the end of the CDR3; the missing end is completed from the germline J gene. The genes are TRBV28 and TRBJ1-1; D might be TRBD1 (6 bases). Germline lookup yields CDR1 MDHEN and CDR2 SYDVKM. The CDR3 totals 15 residues. CDR3 DNA (partial): TGTGCCAGCAGTTTATTGGGTGACAGGCAGCGGTGG. This sequence encodes CASSLLGDRQRW. The CDR3 reads in full as CASSLLGDRQRWAFF.

A word on this clone: The read comes to an end 3 residues before the CDR3 does, leaving the germline J gene to fill in the end. This chain joins TRBV29-1 and TRBJ2-7; no reliable D call. The germline V gene encodes CDR1 SQVTM and CDR2 ANQGSEA. The CDR3 sequence is 11 residues long. The V end lost 1 base, the J end lost 2 bases, and 3 bases lay between the germline ends. The DNA read from the CDR3 is TGCAGCGTTGAAGGCGCCTACGAG. Translating gives CSVEGAYE. The complete CDR3 sequence is CSVEGAYEQYF.

On this clone: The read stops 3 residues short of the end of the CDR3; the missing end is completed from the germline J gene. The chain is built from TRBV2 and TRBJ1-5, with a tentative D call TRBD1 (6 bases). Trimming removed 3 bases at V and 6 bases at J, with 12 bases between. The germline CDR1 and CDR2 sequences are SNHLY and FYNNEI. The CDR3 covers 14 residues. The CDR3 bases that were read are TGTGCCAGCAGTGATAACAGGGATACTCAGCCC. This sequence encodes CASSDNRDTQP. The CDR3 in its entirety is CASSDNRDTQPQHF.

To note about this clone: Read coverage stops 3 residues before the CDR3 terminus; the germline J gene supplies the remainder. The gene calls are TRBV5-1 and TRBJ1-1; D is unclear. The germline gives CDR1 SGHRS, CDR2 YFSETQ. The CDR3 length is 16 residues. Trimming shortened V by 0 bases and J by 1 base, and 13 bases separated the two germline ends. CDR3 DNA, as far as it was read: TGCGCCAGCAGCTTGGCCTATGGCGGTGAGAACACTGAA. It encodes CASSLAYGGENTE. The whole CDR3 reads CASSLAYGGENTEAFF.

A word on this clone: Sequencing ends 3 residues short of the CDR3 end; the germline J gene provides the rest. The J gene is TRBJ2-3, the V gene TRBV12-3 or TRBV12-4; perhaps D is TRBD1 or TRBD2 (6 bases each). This CDR3 region has 14 residues. Trimming removed 4 bases from V and 3 bases from J, with 11 bases in between. The CDR3 loop reads CASSSQGGTDTQYF. The DNA read from the CDR3 is TGTGCCAGCAGTTCACAGGGAGGAACAGATACG.

With regard to this clone: The read terminates 3 residues before the CDR3 end, so the remaining end is supplied by the germline J gene. The rearrangement links TRBV19 to TRBJ1-6, with 7 bases that match TRBD1. Germline-derived CDR1 and CDR2 are LNHDA and SQIVND (reference sequence). Germline trimming cut 8 bases from V and 8 bases from J; bases unmatched to any gene: 6. The CDR3 extends over 13 amino acids. This chain's CDR3 is CASAGQIDSPLHF. The covered CDR3 bases are TGTGCCAGTGCGGGACAGATTGATTCACCC.

About this clone: The CDR3 end falls 3 residues outside the read, so it is completed with the germline J gene. The chain combines TRBV20-1 with TRBJ2-1; 9 bases agree with TRBD1. Per germline, CDR1 DFQATT and CDR2 SNEGSKA (reference sequence). With V trimmed by 6 bases and J by 5 bases, 14 bases remained unmatched. The CDR3 is 16 amino acids. The CDR3 sequence is CSASPIGQGRHNEQFF. CDR3 DNA, as far as it was read: TGCAGTGCCTCCCCGATCGGACAGGGGAGACACAATGAG.

A remark on this clone: The DNA ends 3 residues before the CDR3 does, and the rest of the CDR3 is filled in from the germline J gene. This chain joins TRBV7-2 and TRBJ1-5; perhaps TRBD1 as D (5 bases). Germline CDR1 reads SGHTA; CDR2 reads FQGNSA. The CDR3 length is 15 residues. The CDR3 protein is CASSPQDISISPQHF. Incomplete CDR3 DNA: TGTGCCAGCAGCCCCCAGGACATCTCAATCAGCCCC.

In regard to this clone: The sequence runs out 3 residues before the end of the CDR3; the remainder is reconstructed from the germline J gene. This sequence joins TRBV5-1 and TRBJ2-1, with 9 bases matching TRBD2. V gave up 2 bases and J gave up 7 bases; unmatched junction bases: 10. The CDR3 consists of 16 residues. Looked up from germline, CDR1 is SGHRS and CDR2 is YFSETQ. The CDR3 bases that were read are TGCGCCAGCAGCTTAGTAGCGGGAGTTGGGGAAAATGAG. It is translated as CASSLVAGVGENE. The whole CDR3 sequence reads CASSLVAGVGENEQFF.

A remark on this clone: The observed sequence ends 3 residues before the CDR3 terminus, with the missing tail filled in from the germline J gene. The chain carries TRBV5-1 and TRBJ2-3; 15 bases match TRBD2. Germline values: CDR1 SGHRS, CDR2 YFSETQ. V lost 4 bases and J lost 4; bases outside the gene matches: 13. The CDR3 runs 19 residues. The covered CDR3 bases are TGCGCCAGCAGCAGAGGACTAGCGGGAGGGCCGAATTCGCCAGATACG. Translated: CASSRGLAGGPNSPDT. The CDR3, in full, reads CASSRGLAGGPNSPDTQYF.

As regards this clone: Read data end 3 residues before the CDR3 end; the end is taken from the germline J gene. The chain has TRBV19 and TRBJ2-1; 7 nucleotides align to TRBD1. The trim removed 4 bases at V and 4 bases at J, leaving 7 bases unmatched. Germline V gene lookup returns CDR1 LNHDA and CDR2 SQIVND (reference sequence). The CDR3 totals 15 residues. Partial CDR3 DNA: TGTGCCAGTAGTAGATCAGGACAGGAGTACAATGAG. Protein: CASSRSGQEYNE. The CDR3, in full, reads CASSRSGQEYNEQFF.

The CDR3 DNA, read in part, is TGTGCCAGCAGTTTTTCGGGCAGGGGAGAGACC. It is translated as CASSFSGRGET. The full-length CDR3 reads as CASSFSGRGETQYF. This chain joins TRBV12-3 or TRBV12-4 and TRBJ2-5, with a tentative D call TRBD1 (6 bases). The CDR3 is cut off 3 residues early in the read; its end comes from the germline J gene. This CDR3 has 14 residues. Trimming pared 3 bases from V and 4 bases from J, leaving 12 bases between.

With respect to this clone: Coverage ceases 3 residues before the CDR3 finishes, and the germline J gene fills in the end. V and J are TRBV29-1 and TRBJ2-5, with TRBD1 identical over 8 bases. The CDR3 sequence is 14 residues long. The V segment lost 8 bases and the J segment 5 bases; nucleotides outside the gene matches: 13. CDR1 and CDR2 from the germline V gene are SQVTM and ANQGSEA. The CDR3 DNA, read in part, is TGCAGCTTTCTCAAGTCTGGACAGGGCGAGACC. Amino acids: CSFLKSGQGET. The complete CDR3 protein is CSFLKSGQGETQYF. The full variable domain, completed using reference TRBV29-1 and TRBJ2-5, is SAVISQKPSRDICQRGTSLTIQCQVDSQVTMMFWYRQQPGQSLTLIATANQGSEATYESGFVIDKFPISRPNLTFSTLTVSNMSPEDSSIYLCSFLKSGQGETQYFGPGTRLLVL.

A remark on this clone: The read ends 3 residues early relative to the CDR3; the germline J gene fills the gap. The V call is TRBV20-1, the J call TRBJ1-6; 8 bases agree with TRBD1. The CDR3 covers 15 residues. In germline, CDR1 is DFQATT, CDR2 SNEGSKA (reference sequence). J was trimmed by 7 bases and V by 1 base; bases with no gene match: 6. CDR3 sequence: CSARGTGRENSPLHF. The DNA read from the CDR3 is TGCAGTGCTAGAGGGACAGGGAGGGAGAATTCACCC.

As concerns this clone: The sequence runs out 3 residues before the end of the CDR3; the remainder is reconstructed from the germline J gene. This chain links TRBV9 with TRBJ2-7; TRBD1 aligns across 7 bases. The CDR3 has 14 amino acids. The germline gives CDR1 SGDLS, CDR2 YYNGEE. J gave up 2 bases and V 2 bases, and 4 bases lay outside the gene matches. The CDR3: CASSVWDSPYEQYF. Incomplete CDR3 DNA: TGTGCCAGCAGCGTCTGGGACAGCCCCTACGAG. Using reference TRBV9 and TRBJ2-7 for the parts outside the CDR3, the full variable domain is DSGVTQTPKHLITATGQRVTLRCSPRSGDLSVYWYQQSLDQGLQFLIQYYNGEERAKGNILERFSAQQFPDLHSELNLSSLELGDSALYFCASSVWDSPYEQYFGPGTRLTVT.

Details on this clone: The read comes to an end 3 residues before the CDR3 does, leaving the germline J gene to fill in the end. This chain links TRBV20-1 with TRBJ1-1, with a weak D call TRBD1 (6 bases). This CDR3 contains 18 residues. The germline gives CDR1 DFQATT, CDR2 SNEGSKA (reference sequence). V gave up 1 base and J gave up 0 bases, with 21 bases separating them. CDR3 bases read: TGCAGTGCTAGAGTTTTCAGAGGGCTTGGGGGCCTGAACACTGAA. Protein: CSARVFRGLGGLNTE. The complete CDR3 reads CSARVFRGLGGLNTEAFF.

Points on this clone: The CDR3 end is not reached by the read, which stops 3 residues before it; the germline J gene fills it in. The V and J genes are TRBV5-1 and TRBJ2-7; D is unclear. Germline V gives CDR1 SGHRS, CDR2 YFSETQ. Trimming cost V 0 bases and J 2 bases, with 6 bases left between them. The CDR3 consists of 13 residues. This chain's CDR3 is CASSLVPAYEQYF. The sequenced part of the CDR3 DNA is TGCGCCAGCAGCTTGGTTCCAGCCTACGAG.

In the case of this clone: The sequence runs out 3 residues before the end of the CDR3; the remainder is reconstructed from the germline J gene. The chain is built from TRBV19 and TRBJ2-2, with D maybe TRBD2 (5 bases). V lost 4 bases to trimming and J lost 3 bases, with 12 bases between them. The CDR3 loop spans 15 amino acids. Germline-derived CDR1 and CDR2 are LNHDA and SQIVND (reference sequence). Partial CDR3 DNA: TGTGCCAGTAGTACCTCTGAGGGCTACACCGGGGAG. Its translation is CASSTSEGYTGE. The whole CDR3 sequence reads CASSTSEGYTGELFF. The entire variable domain, with the rest obtained from reference TRBV19 and TRBJ2-2, is as follows: DGGITQSPKYLFRKEGQNVTLSCEQNLNHDAMYWYRQDPGQGLRLIYYSQIVNDFQKGDIAEGYSVSREKKESFPLTVTSAQKNPTAFYLCASSTSEGYTGELFFGEGSRLTVL.

As for this clone: The CDR3 end falls 3 residues outside the read, so it is completed with the germline J gene. The rearrangement links TRBV29-1 to TRBJ1-1, with 7 nucleotides matching TRBD1. Germline V gene sequence: CDR1 SQVTM, CDR2 ANQGSEA. Trimming removed 7 bases from V and 3 bases from J; junction bases left unmatched: 5. This CDR3 spans 12 amino acids. The sequenced part of the CDR3 DNA is TGCAGCGCCAGACAGGGCGACACTGAA. Protein: CSARQGDTE. The full CDR3 protein reads CSARQGDTEAFF. Full variable domain (remainder filled in from reference TRBV29-1 and TRBJ1-1): SAVISQKPSRDICQRGTSLTIQCQVDSQVTMMFWYRQQPGQSLTLIATANQGSEATYESGFVIDKFPISRPNLTFSTLTVSNMSPEDSSIYLCSARQGDTEAFFGQGTRLTVV.

Remarks on this clone: Read coverage stops 3 residues before the CDR3 terminus; the germline J gene supplies the remainder. This chain joins TRBV2 and TRBJ1-4, with a tentative D call TRBD1 (6 bases). Trimming removed 6 bases at V and 0 bases at J, with 17 bases between. The CDR3 is 17 amino acids. Germline V CDR1 and CDR2: SNHLY, FYNNEI. The CDR3 bases that were read are TGTGCCAGCAGCCAGGGGACCTGGGGAGCAACTAATGAAAAA. The encoded protein is CASSQGTWGATNEK. The full CDR3 reads CASSQGTWGATNEKLFF.

As for this clone: The read finishes 3 residues shy of the CDR3 end, and the germline J gene is used to complete it. This chain links TRBV5-1 with TRBJ1-2; the D is unclear. CDR3 length: 15 amino acids. Germline V gives CDR1 SGHRS, CDR2 YFSETQ. V gave up 0 bases and J gave up 2 bases, with 11 bases separating them. The sequenced CDR3 bases are TGCGCCAGCAGCTTGGCCGAGGGCGGGAACTATGGC. Translation gives CASSLAEGGNYG. The entire CDR3 protein is CASSLAEGGNYGYTF.